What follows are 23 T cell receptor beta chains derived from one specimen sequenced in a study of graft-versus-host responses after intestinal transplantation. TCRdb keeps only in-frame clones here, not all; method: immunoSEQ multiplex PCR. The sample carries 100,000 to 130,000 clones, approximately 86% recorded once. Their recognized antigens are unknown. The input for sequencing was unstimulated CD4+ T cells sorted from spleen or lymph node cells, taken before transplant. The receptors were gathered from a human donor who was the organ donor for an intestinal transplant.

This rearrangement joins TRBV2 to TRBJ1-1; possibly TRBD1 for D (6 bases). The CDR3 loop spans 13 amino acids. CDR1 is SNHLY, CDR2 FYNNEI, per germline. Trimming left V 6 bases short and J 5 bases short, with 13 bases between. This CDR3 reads CASRETGWTEAFF. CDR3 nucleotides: TGTGCCAGCAGAGAGACAGGATGGACTGAAGCTTTCTTT.

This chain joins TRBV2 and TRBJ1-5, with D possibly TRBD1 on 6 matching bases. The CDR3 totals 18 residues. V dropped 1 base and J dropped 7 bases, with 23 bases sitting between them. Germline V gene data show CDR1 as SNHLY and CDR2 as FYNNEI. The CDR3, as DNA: TGTGCCAGCAGTGAAGAATGGGTCCAATACAGGGTCGCACAGCCCCAGCATTTT. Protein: CASSEEWVQYRVAQPQHF.

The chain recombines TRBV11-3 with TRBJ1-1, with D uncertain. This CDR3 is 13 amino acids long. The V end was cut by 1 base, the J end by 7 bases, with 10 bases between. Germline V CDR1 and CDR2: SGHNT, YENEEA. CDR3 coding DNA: TGTGCCAGCAGCTTAGTAGGGTGGAGTGAAGCTTTCTTT. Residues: CASSLVGWSEAFF.

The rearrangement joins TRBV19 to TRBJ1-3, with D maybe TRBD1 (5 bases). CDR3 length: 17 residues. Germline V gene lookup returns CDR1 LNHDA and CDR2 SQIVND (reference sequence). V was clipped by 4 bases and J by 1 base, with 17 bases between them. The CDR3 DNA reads TGTGCCAGTAGTACATTTCGACAGTGGAGGTCTGGAAACACCATATATTTT. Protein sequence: CASSTFRQWRSGNTIYF.

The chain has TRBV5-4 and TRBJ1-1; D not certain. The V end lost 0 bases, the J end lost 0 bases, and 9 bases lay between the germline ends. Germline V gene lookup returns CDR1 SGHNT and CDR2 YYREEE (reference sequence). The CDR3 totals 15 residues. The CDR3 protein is CASSLVGLMNTEAFF. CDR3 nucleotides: TGTGCCAGCAGCTTGGTTGGGCTCATGAACACTGAAGCTTTCTTT. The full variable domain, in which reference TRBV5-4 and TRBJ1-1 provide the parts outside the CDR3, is ETGVTQSPTHLIKTRGQQVTLRCSSQSGHNTVSWYQQALGQGPQFIFQYYREEENGRGNFPPRFSGLQFPNYSSELNVNALELDDSALYLCASSLVGLMNTEAFFGQGTRLTVV.

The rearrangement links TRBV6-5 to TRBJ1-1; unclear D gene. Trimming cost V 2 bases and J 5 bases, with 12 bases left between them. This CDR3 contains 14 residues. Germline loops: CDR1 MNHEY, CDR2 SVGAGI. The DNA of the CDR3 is TGTGCCAGCAGTTACGCGGGTCGAGTGACTGAAGCTTTCTTT. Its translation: CASSYAGRVTEAFF.

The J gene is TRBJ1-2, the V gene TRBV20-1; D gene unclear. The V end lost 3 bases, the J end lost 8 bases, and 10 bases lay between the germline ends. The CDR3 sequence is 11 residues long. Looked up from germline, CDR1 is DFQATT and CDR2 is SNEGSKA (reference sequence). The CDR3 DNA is TGCAGTGCTAGGAGGGCAGAAGGCTACACCTTC. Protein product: CSARRAEGYTF.

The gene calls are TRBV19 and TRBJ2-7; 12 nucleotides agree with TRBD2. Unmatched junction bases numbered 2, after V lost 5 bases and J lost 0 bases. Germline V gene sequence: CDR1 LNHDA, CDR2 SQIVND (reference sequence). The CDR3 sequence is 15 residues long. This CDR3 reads CASSSLAGGSYEQYF. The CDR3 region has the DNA TGTGCCAGTAGTTCACTAGCGGGAGGCTCCTACGAGCAGTACTTC.

In nucleotides, the CDR3 is TGTGCCAGTAGTAGGAACGGGGGCTCTGGAAACACCATATATTTT. It specifies CASSRNGGSGNTIYF. The V and J genes are TRBV19 and TRBJ1-3; TRBD1 might be the D (5 bases). The V end lost 4 bases, the J end lost 0 bases, and 10 bases lay between the germline ends. This CDR3 comprises 15 residues. Looked up from germline, CDR1 is LNHDA and CDR2 is SQIVND (reference sequence).

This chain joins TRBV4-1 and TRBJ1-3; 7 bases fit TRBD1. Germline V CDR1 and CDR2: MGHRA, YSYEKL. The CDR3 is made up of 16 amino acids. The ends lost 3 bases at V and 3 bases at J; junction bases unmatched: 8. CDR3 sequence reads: CASSHIRQGYGNTIYF. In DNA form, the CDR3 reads TGCGCCAGCAGCCATATAAGACAGGGTTATGGAAACACCATATATTTT.

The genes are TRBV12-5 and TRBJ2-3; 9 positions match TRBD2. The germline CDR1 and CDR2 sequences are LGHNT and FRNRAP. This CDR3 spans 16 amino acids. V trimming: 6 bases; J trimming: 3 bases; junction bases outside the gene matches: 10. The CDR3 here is CASGPIAGAMTDTQYF. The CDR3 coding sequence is TGTGCTAGTGGCCCTATAGCGGGAGCTATGACAGATACGCAGTATTTT.

The CDR3 spells CASSQFRPLTSSYNSPLHF. The CDR3 nucleotides are TGCGCCAGCAGCCAGTTTAGACCATTGACGAGCTCCTATAATTCACCCCTCCACTTT. The genes are TRBV4-1 and TRBJ1-6; no reliable D call. V lost 3 bases, J lost 0 bases, and 18 bases lay in between. The germline gives CDR1 MGHRA, CDR2 YSYEKL. The CDR3 is 19 residues long.

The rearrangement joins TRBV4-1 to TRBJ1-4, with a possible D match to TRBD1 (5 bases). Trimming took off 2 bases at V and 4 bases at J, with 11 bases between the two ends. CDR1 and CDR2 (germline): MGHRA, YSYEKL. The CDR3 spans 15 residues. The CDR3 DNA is TGCGCCAGCAGCCAACTACCCGGGGGTAATGAAAAACTGTTTTTT. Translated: CASSQLPGGNEKLFF.

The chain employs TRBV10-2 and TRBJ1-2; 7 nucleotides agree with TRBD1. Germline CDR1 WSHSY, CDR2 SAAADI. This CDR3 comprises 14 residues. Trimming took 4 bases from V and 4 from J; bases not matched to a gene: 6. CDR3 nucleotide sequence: TGCGCCAGCAGTGTCCTTAGGACAGGCTATGGCTACACCTTC. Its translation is CASSVLRTGYGYTF.

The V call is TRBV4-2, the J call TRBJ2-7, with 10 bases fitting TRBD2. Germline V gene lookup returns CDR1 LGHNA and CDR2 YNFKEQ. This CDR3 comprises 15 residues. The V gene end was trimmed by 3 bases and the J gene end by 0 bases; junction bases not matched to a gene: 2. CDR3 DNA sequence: TGTGCCAGCAGCCAGACTAGCGGGCCCTCCTACGAGCAGTACTTC. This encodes CASSQTSGPSYEQYF.

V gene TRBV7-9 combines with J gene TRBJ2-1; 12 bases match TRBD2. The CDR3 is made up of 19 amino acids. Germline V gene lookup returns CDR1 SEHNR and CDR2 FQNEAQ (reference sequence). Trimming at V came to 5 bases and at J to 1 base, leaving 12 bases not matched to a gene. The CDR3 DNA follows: TGTGCCAGCAGCGGCAGGACTAGCGGGAAAGGAGGGTCCTACAATGAGCAGTTCTTC. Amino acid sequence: CASSGRTSGKGGSYNEQFF.

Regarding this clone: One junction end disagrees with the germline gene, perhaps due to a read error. The CDR3 coding sequence is TGCGCCAGCAGCGAAGGAAACCGGGACAGGGAGATCTTC. Its translation: CASSEGNRDREIF. The genes are TRBV5-1 and TRBJ2-1; 9 bases match TRBD1. This CDR3 contains 13 residues. CDR1 is SGHRS, CDR2 YFSETQ, per germline.

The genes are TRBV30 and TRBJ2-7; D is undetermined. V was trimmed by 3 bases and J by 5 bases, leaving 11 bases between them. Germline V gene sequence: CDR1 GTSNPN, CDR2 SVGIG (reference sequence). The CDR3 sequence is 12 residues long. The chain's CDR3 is CAWSPRRHEQYF. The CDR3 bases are TGTGCCTGGAGCCCCCGGAGACACGAGCAGTACTTC. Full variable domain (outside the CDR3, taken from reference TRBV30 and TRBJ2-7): SQTIHQWPATLVQPVGSPLSLECTVEGTSNPNLYWYRQAAGRGLQLLFYSVGIGQISSEVPQNLSASRPQDRQFILSSKKLLLSDSGFYLCAWSPRRHEQYFGPGTRLTVT.

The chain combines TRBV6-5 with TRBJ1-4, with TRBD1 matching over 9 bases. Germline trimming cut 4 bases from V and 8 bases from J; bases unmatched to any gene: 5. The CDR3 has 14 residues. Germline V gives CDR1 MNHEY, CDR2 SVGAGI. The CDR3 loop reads CASSFDRGEEKLFF. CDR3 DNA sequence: TGTGCCAGCAGTTTCGACAGGGGGGAGGAAAAACTGTTTTTT.

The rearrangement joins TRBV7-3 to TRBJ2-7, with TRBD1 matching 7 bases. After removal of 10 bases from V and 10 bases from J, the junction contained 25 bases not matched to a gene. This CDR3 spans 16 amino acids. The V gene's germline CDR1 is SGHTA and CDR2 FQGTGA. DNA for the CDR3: TGTGCCATCTCATCTTACCAGGTTTCGGACAGGAGGCTTCAGTACTTC. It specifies CAISSYQVSDRRLQYF.

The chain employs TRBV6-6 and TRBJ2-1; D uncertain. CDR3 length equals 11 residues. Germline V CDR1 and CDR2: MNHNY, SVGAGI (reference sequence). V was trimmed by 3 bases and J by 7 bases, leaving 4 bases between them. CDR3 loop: CASSYRNEQFF. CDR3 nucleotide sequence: TGTGCCAGCAGTTATAGGAATGAGCAGTTCTTC.

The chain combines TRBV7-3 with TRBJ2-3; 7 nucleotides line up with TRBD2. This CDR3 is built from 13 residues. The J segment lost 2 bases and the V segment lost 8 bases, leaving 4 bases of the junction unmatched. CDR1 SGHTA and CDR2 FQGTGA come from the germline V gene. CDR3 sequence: CASGSGATDTQYF. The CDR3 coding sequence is TGTGCCAGCGGAAGCGGGGCCACAGATACGCAGTATTTT.

CDR3 protein: CASSPRAGLTGRMDTEAFF. The DNA for the CDR3 is TGTGCCAGCAGCCCTAGAGCGGGCCTTACAGGGAGGATGGACACTGAAGCTTTCTTT. The chain carries TRBV11-3 and TRBJ1-1; weak D call: TRBD1 (6 bases). The germline V gene encodes CDR1 SGHNT and CDR2 YENEEA. Trimming stripped 5 bases from V and 3 bases from J, with 28 bases between. CDR3 size: 19 residues.